What follows are 17 T cell receptor beta chains derived from one specimen sequenced in a study of early T cells in non-severe SARS-CoV-2 infection. Via MiXCR, TCRdb re-called the 5' RACE reads, giving one row per CDR3 protein. The sample holds tens of thousands of distinct CDR3 sequences, approximately 12% seen once. Sequenced: whole blood. The receptors were gathered from an adult who was a healthcare worker with PCR-confirmed SARS-CoV-2 infection or an uninfected control (not recorded which).

Only a few counts were recorded for this clonotype. This chain connects TRBV7-2 to TRBJ2-1; D gene uncertain. Germline loops: CDR1 SGHTA, CDR2 FQGNSA. Trimming took 5 bases from V and 9 from J, leaving 11 bases between them. The CDR3 length is 12 residues. CDR3 DNA sequence: TGTGCCAGCAGCCCCTTAGCTCTTGAGCAGTTCTTC. Translation gives CASSPLALEQFF.

This clonotype was seen at least ten times. The rearrangement links TRBV19 to TRBJ2-7, with D perhaps TRBD1 (6 bases). V was pared by 4 bases and J by 0 bases, with 13 bases between. This CDR3 is 15 amino acids long. Germline V gene lookup returns CDR1 LNHDA and CDR2 SQIVND (reference sequence). Written as DNA, the CDR3 is TGTGCCAGTAGTAAGGTTGGGACACTCTCCTACGAGCAGTACTTC. Translated, it gives CASSKVGTLSYEQYF.

Note on this clonotype: At one boundary the junction diverges from the germline segment, which might be a read error. This chain joins TRBV5-1 and TRBJ2-2; 9 bases match TRBD2. The CDR3 runs 15 residues. Looked up from germline, CDR1 is SGHRS and CDR2 is YFSETQ. The CDR3 bases are TGCGCCAGCAGCTTGGCGGTAGCGGGGGCCGGGGAGCTGTTTTTC. It translates to CASSLAVAGAGELFF.

The table lists this clonotype with many counts. The chain uses TRBV7-2 and TRBJ2-1; 7 positions agree with TRBD1. CDR1 SGHTA and CDR2 FQGNSA come from the germline V gene. The CDR3 extends over 14 amino acids. Trimming cost V 5 bases and J 2 bases; bases outside gene matches: 3. Written as DNA, the CDR3 is TGTGCCAGCAGCCCCGGGACAGCCTACAATGAGCAGTTCTTC. This sequence encodes CASSPGTAYNEQFF.

This clonotype showed up many times. V and J are TRBV7-2 and TRBJ2-2, with a weak D call TRBD1 (6 bases). Germline values: CDR1 SGHTA, CDR2 FQGNSA. The germline V and J ends were trimmed by 2 bases and 1 base, with 8 bases remaining between them. CDR3 length equals 15 residues. The CDR3, as DNA: TGTGCCAGCAGCTTATTAGGGGGGAACACCGGGGAGCTGTTTTTT. It is translated as CASSLLGGNTGELFF.

V and J are TRBV29-1 and TRBJ2-4, with D unresolved. Germline CDR1 is SQVTM and CDR2 is ANQGSEA. The CDR3 is 13 residues long. V was trimmed by 4 bases and J by 0 bases, leaving 7 bases between them. Written as DNA, the CDR3 is TGCAGCGTTGGAGTGTCAGCCAAAAACATTCAGTACTTC. Translating gives CSVGVSAKNIQYF.

V is TRBV19 and J is TRBJ2-2; D is perhaps TRBD1 or TRBD2 (5 bases each). The CDR3 loop spans 17 amino acids. Trimming removed 8 bases at V and 1 base at J, with 20 bases between. The V gene's germline CDR1 is LNHDA and CDR2 SQIVND (reference sequence). DNA for the CDR3: TGTGCCAGTCAAGCCCCTTTCCGGGGCATGAACACCGGGGAGCTGTTTTTT. Protein: CASQAPFRGMNTGELFF.

This clonotype was detected ten times or more. V and J are TRBV3-1 and TRBJ2-7; D not resolved. This CDR3 has 14 amino acids. Germline CDR1 is LGHDT and CDR2 is YNNKEL (reference sequence). V was trimmed by 0 bases and J by 6 bases, leaving 12 bases between them. Here the CDR3 reads CASSQDLVSSEQYF. The CDR3 DNA reads TGTGCCAGCAGCCAAGATTTAGTATCTAGCGAGCAGTACTTC.

This clonotype was counted at least ten times. The rearrangement joins TRBV27 to TRBJ1-4, with 8 positions matching TRBD1. V shed 2 bases, J shed 4 bases, and the junction held 3 bases outside the gene matches. Looked up from germline, CDR1 is MNHEY and CDR2 is SMNVEV (reference sequence). The CDR3 length is 15 residues. CDR3 loop: CASSLTGGLNEKLFF. CDR3 sequence (DNA): TGTGCCAGCAGTTTAACAGGGGGACTTAATGAAAAACTGTTTTTT.

The chain is built from TRBV29-1 and TRBJ2-1; possible D gene TRBD1, 6 bases. Trimming stripped 3 bases from V and 11 bases from J, with 14 bases between. This CDR3 comprises 12 residues. Germline values: CDR1 SQVTM, CDR2 ANQGSEA. CDR3 region: CSVEGAALQQFF. CDR3 coding DNA: TGCAGCGTTGAGGGGGCAGCTTTACAGCAGTTCTTC.

This clonotype was counted ten times or more. This chain connects TRBV7-9 to TRBJ2-5; D call uncertain. Germline values: CDR1 SEHNR, CDR2 FQNEAQ (reference sequence). V lost 5 bases and J 3 bases, leaving 7 bases between the germline ends. The CDR3 contains 12 residues. The CDR3 DNA sequence: TGTGCCAGCAGCGCTTACGAAGAGACCCAGTACTTC. It codes for CASSAYEETQYF.

This clonotype was detected many times. The V call is TRBV27, the J call TRBJ2-7; 8 nucleotides match TRBD1. The trim removed 4 bases at V and 7 bases at J, leaving 9 bases unmatched. Germline V gene data show CDR1 as MNHEY and CDR2 as SMNVEV (reference sequence). The CDR3 has 14 residues. In DNA form, the CDR3 reads TGTGCCAGCAGTTCACCGACAGGGGCGGGGGAGCAGTACTTC. It yields the protein CASSSPTGAGEQYF.

Many counts were recorded for this clonotype. The genes are TRBV20-1 and TRBJ2-7; D is perhaps TRBD2 (5 bases). Germline CDR1 DFQATT, CDR2 SNEGSKA (reference sequence). The V gene lost 6 bases and the J gene lost 7 bases, with 22 bases spanning the gap. This CDR3 spans 14 amino acids. The CDR3 DNA sequence: TGCAGTGCCACAACAACCGCGGGTCCGGGTGAGCAGTACTTC. It is translated as CSATTTAGPGEQYF.

The rearrangement uses TRBV12-3 or TRBV12-4 and TRBJ1-2; D is unresolved. V dropped 5 bases and J dropped 7 bases, with 14 bases sitting between them. The CDR3 is 13 residues long. CDR3 DNA sequence: TGTGCCAGCAGTCCCGGACGGACTCGTGGCTACACCTTC. It encodes CASSPGRTRGYTF.

This clonotype appeared a few times. J is TRBJ2-2 and V is TRBV24-1; D ambiguous. The CDR3 is made up of 15 amino acids. V was trimmed by 0 bases and J by 1 base, leaving 5 bases between them. The germline gives CDR1 KGHDR, CDR2 SFDVKD. The chain's CDR3 is CATSDLGRNTGELFF. The CDR3 coding sequence is TGTGCCACCAGTGATTTGGGGCGGAACACCGGGGAGCTGTTTTTT.

The chain combines TRBV10-3 with TRBJ1-1; 10 bases agree with TRBD1. The germline gives CDR1 ENHRY, CDR2 SYGVKD. With 6 bases clipped from V and 5 bases from J, the junction kept 9 bases outside the gene matches. The CDR3 totals 15 residues. CDR3 bases: TGTGCCATCAGGCCCGGGACAGGGGTAGGAACTGAAGCTTTCTTT. Residues: CAIRPGTGVGTEAFF.

This clonotype was observed many times. The V and J genes are TRBV6-2 or TRBV6-3 and TRBJ2-5; D gene ambiguous. This CDR3 is 11 amino acids long. Germline assignment: CDR1 MNHEY and CDR2 SVGEGT. The V end lost 2 bases, the J end lost 4 bases, and 2 bases lay between the germline ends. The DNA for the CDR3 is TGTGCCAGCAGTTACACAGAGACCCAGTACTTC. Translation gives CASSYTETQYF.